This TCR beta chain derives from a study of low-dose radiotherapy and immunotherapy resistance in tumors. Study summary: Treatment of Cohort 1 consisted of 0.5 Gy per fraction every 2 weeks, adding up to 6.5 Gy. The authors gave intravenous cyclophosphamide 200 mg/m2 every two weeks, one day before radiation and immunotherapy.

This clonotype has ten or more counts. The time point was: before trial treatment. Every donor was treated with nivolumab, ipilimumab, aspirin, low-dose cyclophosphamide and also low-dose radiotherapy. With TRAV- and TRBV-specific primers, first-strand cDNA was made, covering the alpha and beta chains. With a constant-region primer and a V-primer adapter, TCRs were subjected to 20 to 25 PCR cycles of amplification. In TCRdb, the reads were re-called with MiXCR into one record per CDR3 protein. The sample holds tens of thousands of distinct CDR3 sequences, roughly a tenth seen once. Germline loops: CDR1 KGHSH, CDR2 LQKENI. The length of the CDR3 is 13 residues. The ends were cut back, 1 base at V and 3 bases at J, with 3 bases in the middle.

The rearrangement joins TRBV18 to TRBJ2-2; no clear D. This TCR was recovered from a male donor with prostate cancer. The sample consisted of PBMCs, taken before treatment. This CDR3 reads CASSPLDTGELFF. The CDR3 bases are TGTGCCAGCTCACCACTCGACACCGGGGAGCTGTTTTTT.